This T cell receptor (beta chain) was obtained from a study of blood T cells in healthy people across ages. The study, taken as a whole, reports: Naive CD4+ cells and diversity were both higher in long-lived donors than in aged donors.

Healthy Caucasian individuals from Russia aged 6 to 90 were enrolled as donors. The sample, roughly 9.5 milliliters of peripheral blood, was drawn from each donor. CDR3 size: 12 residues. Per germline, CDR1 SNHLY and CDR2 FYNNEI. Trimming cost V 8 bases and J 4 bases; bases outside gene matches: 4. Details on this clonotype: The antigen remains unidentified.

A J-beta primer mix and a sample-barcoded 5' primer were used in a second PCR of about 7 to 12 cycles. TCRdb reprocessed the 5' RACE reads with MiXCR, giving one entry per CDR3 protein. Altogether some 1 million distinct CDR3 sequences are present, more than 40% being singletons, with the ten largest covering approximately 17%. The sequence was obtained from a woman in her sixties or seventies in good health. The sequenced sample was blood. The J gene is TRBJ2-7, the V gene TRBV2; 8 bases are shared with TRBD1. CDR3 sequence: CASETGEYEQYF. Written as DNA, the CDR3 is TGTGCCAGCGAGACAGGGGAGTACGAGCAGTACTTC.